The 21 T cell receptor beta chains below were found in one sample sequenced in a study of memory CD4+ T cells and cytomegalovirus serostatus. The sort gate was single viable CD3+CD4+CD8-CD45RO+ cells for memory CD4+ T cells. This table comes from immunoSEQ multiplex PCR, and its TCRdb copy is limited to in-frame clones, with some not included. The sample comprises tens of thousands of clones, roughly 73% of which are singletons, and approximately 0.8% rests with the top ten. Material for sequencing was memory CD4+ T cells from blood. The receptor source for this set is an adult in good health and CMV-seronegative.

The chain links TRBV19 to TRBJ2-3, with 14 bases that match TRBD2. Germline V gives CDR1 LNHDA, CDR2 SQIVND (reference sequence). CDR3 length: 17 residues. Germline trimming cut 3 bases from V and 1 base from J; bases unmatched to any gene: 3. As DNA, the CDR3 is TGTGCCAGTAGTATCGGGACTAGCGGGAGCCGCACAGATACGCAGTATTTT. Translation: CASSIGTSGSRTDTQYF.

The chain uses TRBV11-2 and TRBJ2-5; D might be TRBD2 (6 bases). The CDR3 is 13 amino acids. Germline values: CDR1 SGHAT, CDR2 FQNNGV. The V end lost 3 bases, the J end lost 9 bases, and 14 bases lay between the germline ends. The CDR3 region has the DNA TGTGCCAGCAGCTTTTCCAACTCGGGGGCCCAGTACTTC. It specifies CASSFSNSGAQYF.

The V call is TRBV29-1, the J call TRBJ1-2; 7 bases agree with TRBD1. The germline gives CDR1 SQVTM, CDR2 ANQGSEA. V lost 3 bases and J lost 3; bases outside the gene matches: 10. This CDR3 contains 15 residues. CDR3 bases: TGCAGCGTTGATGCAGCAAGGGGGCAGGACTATGGCTACACCTTC. Protein product: CSVDAARGQDYGYTF.

The table lists this clone with a few counts. This chain joins TRBV2 and TRBJ1-5, with D unresolved. Trimming took off 6 bases at V and 0 bases at J, with 6 bases between the two ends. The CDR3 is 13 amino acids. Germline V gene lookup returns CDR1 SNHLY and CDR2 FYNNEI. CDR3 DNA sequence: TGTGCCAGCAGGCGATATAGCAATCAGCCCCAGCATTTT. As protein: CASRRYSNQPQHF.

The CDR3 is CASSPTGYKDTQYF. CDR3 coding DNA: TGTGCCAGCTCACCTACAGGTTATAAGGATACGCAGTATTTT. The genes are TRBV18 and TRBJ2-3; D perhaps matches TRBD1 (5 bases). V dropped 3 bases and J dropped 6 bases, with 13 bases sitting between them. Per germline, CDR1 KGHSH and CDR2 LQKENI. The CDR3 has 14 amino acids.

This clone is medium-sized by share. This rearrangement joins TRBV30 to TRBJ1-1, with D unclear. V dropped 4 bases and J dropped 1 base, with 10 bases sitting between them. The CDR3 is 13 residues long. From germline, CDR1 is GTSNPN and CDR2 SVGIG (reference sequence). This CDR3 reads CAWIPAQNTEAFF. As DNA, the CDR3 is TGTGCCTGGATTCCGGCCCAGAACACTGAAGCTTTCTTT.

This sequence joins TRBV7-9 and TRBJ2-2; D may be TRBD2 (6 bases). CDR3 length equals 15 residues. V was trimmed by 3 bases and J by 5 bases, leaving 13 bases between them. Germline loops: CDR1 SEHNR, CDR2 FQNEAQ (reference sequence). The CDR3 region has the DNA TGTGCCAGCAGCTTCTGGTCGGGAGCGACCGGGGAGCTGTTTTTT. It encodes CASSFWSGATGELFF.

The genes are TRBV7-6 and TRBJ2-5, with unresolved D. Trimming took 1 base from V and 1 from J, leaving 10 bases between them. The CDR3 extends over 15 amino acids. CDR1 is SGHVS and CDR2 is FNYEAQ in the germline V gene. This CDR3 reads CASSLDTGPQETQYF. CDR3 bases: TGTGCCAGCAGCTTAGATACCGGACCCCAAGAGACCCAGTACTTC.

This chain connects TRBV15 to TRBJ2-6, with unresolved D. The V gene's germline CDR1 is LNHNV and CDR2 YYDKDF (reference sequence). The CDR3 has 15 amino acids. V lost 4 bases and J lost 0, with 7 bases in between. The CDR3 loop reads CATSTSSSGANVLTF. The CDR3 DNA is TGTGCCACCAGCACCAGTAGCTCTGGGGCCAACGTCCTGACTTTC. The full variable domain, with the rest looked up from reference TRBV15 and TRBJ2-6, is DAMVIQNPRYQVTQFGKPVTLSCSQTLNHNVMYWYQQKSSQAPKLLFHYYDKDFNNEADTPDNFQSRRPNTSFCFLDIRSPGLGDTAMYLCATSTSSSGANVLTFGAGSRLTVL.

V is TRBV2 and J is TRBJ2-7; 10 bases are shared with TRBD2. The CDR3 loop spans 18 amino acids. From germline, CDR1 is SNHLY and CDR2 FYNNEI. Unmatched junction bases numbered 11, after V lost 1 base and J lost 2 bases. The CDR3 DNA reads TGTGCCAGCAGTGAAGACCTTAACACTAGCGGGGTCCCCTACGAGCAGTACTTC. This codes for CASSEDLNTSGVPYEQYF.

This clone was found a few times. The V and J genes are TRBV5-5 and TRBJ1-2; 7 bases match TRBD1. CDR3 size: 13 residues. From germline, CDR1 is SGHKS and CDR2 YYEKEE (reference sequence). Germline trimming cut 4 bases from V and 4 bases from J; bases unmatched to any gene: 4. The CDR3 DNA is TGTGCCAGCAGCCGAGGGGGCACCTATGGCTACACCTTC. Translated: CASSRGGTYGYTF.

In DNA form, the CDR3 reads TGTGCCAGTAGTATAGAAAGGAACCTGTCCGGGGCCAACTATGGCTACACCTTC. This gives the protein CASSIERNLSGANYGYTF. The gene calls are TRBV19 and TRBJ1-2, with a tentative D call TRBD1 (5 bases). Germline CDR1 is LNHDA and CDR2 is SQIVND (reference sequence). The V end was cut by 0 bases, the J end by 2 bases, with 19 bases between. The CDR3 loop spans 18 amino acids.

The chain uses TRBV4-2 and TRBJ1-2; unclear D gene. V was shortened by 4 bases and J by 2 bases, with 14 bases between the two germline ends. Germline loops: CDR1 LGHNA, CDR2 YNFKEQ. The CDR3 is 15 amino acids. CDR3: CASSPRARGNYGYTF. CDR3 DNA sequence: TGTGCCAGCAGCCCCCGTGCGAGAGGGAACTATGGCTACACCTTC.

This clone has a handful of counts. This sequence joins TRBV29-1 and TRBJ2-7; D possibly corresponds to TRBD1 (6 bases). This CDR3 region has 12 residues. Germline assignment: CDR1 SQVTM and CDR2 ANQGSEA. The V and J ends lost 4 bases and 5 bases respectively, with 12 bases between them. The DNA of the CDR3 is TGCAGCGTTGTCAGGGGATTAGACGAGCAGTACTTC. Its translation: CSVVRGLDEQYF.

The chain joins TRBV6-1 to TRBJ2-6; 8 bases are shared with TRBD1. In germline, CDR1 is MNHNS, CDR2 SASEGT. The CDR3 contains 17 residues. The ends lost 3 bases at V and 0 bases at J; junction bases unmatched: 4. The CDR3 bases are TGTGCCAGCAGTGAGAGGGACAGGACCTCTGGGGCCAACGTCCTGACTTTC. It is translated as CASSERDRTSGANVLTF.

A word on this clone: This specimen includes other DNA sequences encoding the same CDR3. The rearrangement uses TRBV28 and TRBJ1-2; TRBD1 might be the D (5 bases). The V and J ends lost 6 bases and 0 bases respectively, with 11 bases between them. CDR3 size: 14 residues. The germline V gene has CDR1 MDHEN and CDR2 SYDVKM. The CDR3 loop reads CASRDTPANYGYTF. The DNA of the CDR3 is TGTGCCAGCAGGGACACCCCAGCTAACTATGGCTACACCTTC.

The chain joins TRBV2 to TRBJ1-1; D might be TRBD1 (5 bases). There are 14 residues in the CDR3. In germline, CDR1 is SNHLY, CDR2 FYNNEI. With 2 bases removed from V and 6 bases from J, the gap between germline ends came to 13 bases. The CDR3 nucleotides read TGTGCCAGCAGTGAAAGGCGAGGGGACCCTGAAGCTTTCTTT. Amino acid sequence: CASSERRGDPEAFF.

The rearrangement joins TRBV29-1 to TRBJ2-7, with TRBD1 identical over 12 bases. The V segment lost 3 bases and the J segment 6 bases; nucleotides outside the gene matches: 3. Germline V gene sequence: CDR1 SQVTM, CDR2 ANQGSEA. The CDR3 consists of 13 residues. CDR3 protein: CSVDRDRGREQYF. In DNA form, the CDR3 reads TGCAGCGTTGACAGGGACAGGGGGCGCGAGCAGTACTTC.

This clone has a handful of counts. The chain uses TRBV6-1 and TRBJ2-3, with 8 positions matching TRBD1. Trimming took 3 bases from V and 4 from J; bases not matched to a gene: 6. Germline CDR1 reads MNHNS; CDR2 reads SASEGT. This CDR3 has 15 residues. The CDR3 sequence is CASSDDRGASDTQYF. In nucleotides, the CDR3 is TGTGCCAGCAGTGATGACAGGGGCGCTTCAGATACGCAGTATTTT.

This clone was counted a single time. The chain employs TRBV2 and TRBJ1-4; D uncertain. This CDR3 has 14 amino acids. V was cut by 3 bases and J by 6 bases, with 11 bases left in between. Germline V gene data show CDR1 as SNHLY and CDR2 as FYNNEI. The CDR3, as DNA: TGTGCCAGCAGTGATACCATCAAGGATGAAAAACTGTTTTTT. Translation: CASSDTIKDEKLFF. Full variable domain (remainder filled in from reference TRBV2 and TRBJ1-4): EPEVTQTPSHQVTQMGQEVILRCVPISNHLYFYWYRQILGQKVEFLVSFYNNEISEKSEIFDDQFSVERPDGSNFTLKIRSTKLEDSAMYFCASSDTIKDEKLFFGSGTQLSVL.

For the CDR3, the DNA is TGCGCCAGCAGCCCCTCCGCGAGCCTGAACACTGAAGCTTTCTTT. Amino acids: CASSPSASLNTEAFF. The rearrangement uses TRBV5-1 and TRBJ1-1, with unresolved D. Germline V gene lookup returns CDR1 SGHRS and CDR2 YFSETQ. V was trimmed by 4 bases and J by 0 bases, leaving 13 bases between them. The CDR3 has 15 residues.